The source of this T cell receptor beta chain is a study of blood T cell repertoires in COVID-19. On the study more broadly: Samples came from the United States, Italy and Spain, spanning acute and convalescent COVID-19.

Clones were sequenced by immunoSEQ multiplex PCR, and TCRdb holds only the in-frame ones, with some missing. This table holds roughly 420,000 clones, over 75% found once. CDR3 size: 16 residues. Trimming took 5 bases from V and 10 from J; bases not matched to a gene: 17. CDR1 and CDR2 (germline): MNHNY, SVGAGI (reference sequence). The sample consisted of PBMCs or T cells enriched from blood (not recorded which). The chain uses TRBV6-6 and TRBJ1-2; 9 nucleotides match TRBD1. This sequence originates from a young woman with acute COVID-19. CDR3 in amino acids: CASSPLLRDRVFVYTF. The CDR3 DNA reads as TGTGCCAGCAGTCCCCTCCTTAGGGACAGGGTCTTTGTCTACACCTTC.